The source of this T cell receptor beta chain is a study of siplizumab effects on memory and regulatory T cells. Study observations and caveats: The study found naive T cells seemingly more diverse than memory cells and seemingly major alloresponse contributors. Confirmation that proliferating Tregs from siplizumab cultures had suppressive function was not obtained. Siplizumab conditions gave an average of around 65% Treg-derived mappable alloreactive CD4+ clones, versus about 26% for controls. Researchers could map only a minor fraction of alloreactive clones to unstimulated subsets.

Sequencing used immunoSEQ multiplex PCR; TCRdb keeps in-frame clones, though not all of them. In the table there are under 100,000 clones, roughly 94% of which are singletons. For this clone: Its cognate antigen is unknown.

Per the germline V gene, CDR1 is SGHTA and CDR2 is FQGTGA. The trim removed 5 bases at V and 6 bases at J, leaving 0 bases unmatched. CDR3 size: 12 residues. The chain joins TRBV7-3 to TRBJ2-1; 8 bases map to TRBD1. Sequencing was carried out using non-Treg CD4+ T cells sorted from blood. The clonotype was recovered from a human donor in good health. CDR3 in amino acids: CASSTGGNEQFF. The CDR3 bases are TGTGCCAGCAGCACAGGGGGCAATGAGCAGTTCTTC.